These 2 T cell receptor beta chains were all obtained from the same sample, sequenced in a study of siplizumab effects on memory and regulatory T cells. This table comes from immunoSEQ multiplex PCR, and its TCRdb copy is limited to in-frame clones, with some not included. The repertoire has 75,000 to 95,000 clones, over 80% of them found once; the top ten carry around 14%. The material sequenced was CD4+ T cells sorted from blood. These receptor sequences come from a human donor in good health.

The chain joins TRBV18 to TRBJ2-5; D remains ambiguous. Trimming removed 2 bases at V and 2 bases at J, with 12 bases between. Germline-derived CDR1 and CDR2 are KGHSH and LQKENI. This CDR3 has 15 amino acids. In nucleotides, the CDR3 is TGTGCCAGCTCACCAGGATTGGCAGTACAAGAGACCCAGTACTTC. The encoded protein is CASSPGLAVQETQYF.

The chain links TRBV11-2 to TRBJ2-7, with TRBD2 identical over 11 bases. Germline CDR1 and CDR2: SGHAT and FQNNGV. The CDR3 is 15 residues long. Trimming cost V 4 bases and J 3 bases; bases outside gene matches: 5. CDR3 DNA sequence: TGTGCCAGCAGCTCGACTAGCGGGATGTTCTACGAGCAGTACTTC. It codes for CASSSTSGMFYEQYF.